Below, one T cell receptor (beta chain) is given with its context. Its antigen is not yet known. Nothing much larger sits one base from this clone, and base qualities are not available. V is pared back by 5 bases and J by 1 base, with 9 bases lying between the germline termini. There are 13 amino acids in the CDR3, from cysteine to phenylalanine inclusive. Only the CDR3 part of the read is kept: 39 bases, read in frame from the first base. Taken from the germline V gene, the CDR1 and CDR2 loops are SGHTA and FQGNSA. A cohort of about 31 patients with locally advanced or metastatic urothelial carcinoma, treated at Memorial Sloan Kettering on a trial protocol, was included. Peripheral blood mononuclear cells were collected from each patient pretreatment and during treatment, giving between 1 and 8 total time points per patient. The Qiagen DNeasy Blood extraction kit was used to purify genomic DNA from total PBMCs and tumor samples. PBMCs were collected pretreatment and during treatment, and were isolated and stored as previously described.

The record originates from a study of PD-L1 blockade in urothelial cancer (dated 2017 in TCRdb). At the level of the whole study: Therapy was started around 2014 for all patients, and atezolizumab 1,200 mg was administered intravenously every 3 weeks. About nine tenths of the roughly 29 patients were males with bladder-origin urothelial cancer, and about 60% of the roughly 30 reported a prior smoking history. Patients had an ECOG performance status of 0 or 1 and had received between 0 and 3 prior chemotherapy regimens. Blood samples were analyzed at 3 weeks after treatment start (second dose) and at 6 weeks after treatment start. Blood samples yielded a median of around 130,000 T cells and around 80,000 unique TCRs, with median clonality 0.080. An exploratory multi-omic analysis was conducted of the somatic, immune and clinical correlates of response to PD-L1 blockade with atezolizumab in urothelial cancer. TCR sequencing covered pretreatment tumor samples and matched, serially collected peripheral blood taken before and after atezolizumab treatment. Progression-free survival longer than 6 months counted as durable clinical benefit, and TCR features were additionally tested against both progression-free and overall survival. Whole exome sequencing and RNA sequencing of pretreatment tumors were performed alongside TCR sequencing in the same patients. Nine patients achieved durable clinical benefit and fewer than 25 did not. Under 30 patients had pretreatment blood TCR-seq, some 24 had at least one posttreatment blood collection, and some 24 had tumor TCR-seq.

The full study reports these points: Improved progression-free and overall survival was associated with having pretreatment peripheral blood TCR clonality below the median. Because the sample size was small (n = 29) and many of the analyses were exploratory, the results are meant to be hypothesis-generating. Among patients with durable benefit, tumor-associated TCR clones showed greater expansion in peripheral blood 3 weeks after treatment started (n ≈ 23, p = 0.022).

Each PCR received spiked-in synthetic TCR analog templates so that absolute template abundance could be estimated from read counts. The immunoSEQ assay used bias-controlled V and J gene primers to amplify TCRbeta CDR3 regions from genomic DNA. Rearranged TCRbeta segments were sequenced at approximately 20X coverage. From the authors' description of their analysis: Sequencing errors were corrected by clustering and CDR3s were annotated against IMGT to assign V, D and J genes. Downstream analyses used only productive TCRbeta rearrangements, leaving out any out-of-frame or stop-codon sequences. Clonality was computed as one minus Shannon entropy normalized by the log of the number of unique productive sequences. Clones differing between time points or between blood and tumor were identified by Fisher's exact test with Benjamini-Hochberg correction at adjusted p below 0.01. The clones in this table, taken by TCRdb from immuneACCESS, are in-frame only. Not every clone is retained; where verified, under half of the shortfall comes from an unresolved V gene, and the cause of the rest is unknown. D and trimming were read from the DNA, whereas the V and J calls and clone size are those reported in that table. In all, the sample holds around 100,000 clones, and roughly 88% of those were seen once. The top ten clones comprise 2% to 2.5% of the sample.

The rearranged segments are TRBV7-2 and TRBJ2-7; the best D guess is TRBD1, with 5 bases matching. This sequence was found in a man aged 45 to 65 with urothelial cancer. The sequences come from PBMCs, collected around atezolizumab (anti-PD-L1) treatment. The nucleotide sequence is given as TGTGCCAGCAGCAGCAGGGTATCCTACGAGCAGTACTTC. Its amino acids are CASSSRVSYEQYF.